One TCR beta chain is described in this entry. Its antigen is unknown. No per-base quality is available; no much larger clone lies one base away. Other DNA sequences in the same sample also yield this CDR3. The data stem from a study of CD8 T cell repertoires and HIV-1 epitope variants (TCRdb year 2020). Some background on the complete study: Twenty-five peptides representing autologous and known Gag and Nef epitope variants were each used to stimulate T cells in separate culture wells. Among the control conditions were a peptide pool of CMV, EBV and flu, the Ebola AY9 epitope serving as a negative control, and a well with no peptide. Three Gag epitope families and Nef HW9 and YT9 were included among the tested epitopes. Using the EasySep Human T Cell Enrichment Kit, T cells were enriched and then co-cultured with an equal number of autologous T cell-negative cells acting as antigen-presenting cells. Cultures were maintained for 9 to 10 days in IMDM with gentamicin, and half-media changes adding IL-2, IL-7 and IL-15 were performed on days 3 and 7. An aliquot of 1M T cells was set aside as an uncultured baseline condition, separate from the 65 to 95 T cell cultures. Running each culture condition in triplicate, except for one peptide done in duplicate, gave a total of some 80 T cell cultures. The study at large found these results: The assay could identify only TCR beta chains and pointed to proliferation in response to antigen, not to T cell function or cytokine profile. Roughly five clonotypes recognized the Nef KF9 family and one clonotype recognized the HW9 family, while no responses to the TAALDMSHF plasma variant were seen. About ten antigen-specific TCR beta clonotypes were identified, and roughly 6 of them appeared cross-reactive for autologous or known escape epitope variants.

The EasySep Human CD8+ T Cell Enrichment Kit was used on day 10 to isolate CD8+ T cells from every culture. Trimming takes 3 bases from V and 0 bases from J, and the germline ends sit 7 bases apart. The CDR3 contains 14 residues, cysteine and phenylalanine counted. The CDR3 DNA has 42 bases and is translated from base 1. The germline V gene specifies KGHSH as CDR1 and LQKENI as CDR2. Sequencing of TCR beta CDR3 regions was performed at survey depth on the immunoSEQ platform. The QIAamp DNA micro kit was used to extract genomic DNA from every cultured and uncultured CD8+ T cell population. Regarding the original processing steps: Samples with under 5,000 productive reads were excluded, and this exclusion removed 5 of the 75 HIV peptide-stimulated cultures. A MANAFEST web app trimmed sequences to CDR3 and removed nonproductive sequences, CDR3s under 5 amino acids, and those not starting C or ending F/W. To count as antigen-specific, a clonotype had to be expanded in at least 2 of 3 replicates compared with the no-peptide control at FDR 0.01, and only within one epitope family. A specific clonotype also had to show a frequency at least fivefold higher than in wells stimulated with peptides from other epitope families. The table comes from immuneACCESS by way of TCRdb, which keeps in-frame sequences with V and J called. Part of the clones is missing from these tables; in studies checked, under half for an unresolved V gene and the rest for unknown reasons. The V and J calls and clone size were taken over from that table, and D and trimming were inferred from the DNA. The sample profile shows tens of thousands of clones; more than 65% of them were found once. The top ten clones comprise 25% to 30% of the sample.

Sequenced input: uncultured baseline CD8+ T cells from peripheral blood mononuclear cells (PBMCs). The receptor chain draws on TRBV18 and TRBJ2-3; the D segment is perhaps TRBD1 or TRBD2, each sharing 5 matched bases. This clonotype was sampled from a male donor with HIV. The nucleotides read TGTGCCAGCTCACCCGGGGCTAGCACAGATACGCAGTATTTT. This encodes CASSPGASTDTQYF.